Many counts were recorded for the clone carrying this T cell receptor (beta chain). CDR1 and CDR2 (germline): MNHEY, SVGAGI. This CDR3 is 14 amino acids long. V was cut by 2 bases and J by 6 bases, with 12 bases left in between. The sample comes from a study of blood T cell repertoires in COVID-19. Overall study: From T cells, B-cell-depleted T cells, or PBMCs came the material, which was cDNA or gDNA.

Libraries were prepared by immunoSEQ multiplex PCR; TCRdb keeps only in-frame clonotypes and omits some of them. Found here are approximately 180,000 clones, about 91% of them singletons; the top ten hold about 1.6%. The V call is TRBV6-5, the J call TRBJ2-3, with TRBD2 as a possible D gene (6 bases). The sequence was collected from a woman in her forties or fifties with acute or convalescent COVID-19. The sample was peripheral blood. The DNA of the CDR3 is TGTGCCAGCAGTTACACGCTAGCGTCTGATACGCAGTATTTT. Protein product: CASSYTLASDTQYF.